This T cell receptor (beta chain) is drawn from a study of blood T cells in healthy people across ages. CDR3 length: 12 residues. From germline, CDR1 is LGHDT and CDR2 YNNKEL (reference sequence). V dropped 4 bases and J dropped 5 bases, with 9 bases sitting between them. This clonotype was detected ten times or more. Sample-barcoded 5' priming and a J-beta primer mix drove a second PCR of 7 to 11 cycles. Each cDNA was tagged by a template-switch adaptor containing 12 random nucleotides. Using its own MiXCR run on the 5' RACE reads, TCRdb lists one record per CDR3 protein. Of roughly 1,700,000 distinct CDR3 sequences listed, approximately 30% are singletons.

The sequenced material came from blood. The J gene is TRBJ2-7, the V gene TRBV3-1; no definite D call. This clonotype originated in a young woman in good health. CDR3 coding DNA: TGTGCCAGCAGCCCCGATCAACACGAGCAGTACTTC. Translating it yields CASSPDQHEQYF.